A few counts support the clone carrying this TCR delta chain. Its antigen remains unidentified. The sample belongs to a study of Vδ1+ human thymocytes. Study-level points and caveats: Thymic TRG and TRD repertoires appeared highly polyclonal, with Gaussian CDR3 length distributions. Bulk data may be misread because of unexpected Vdelta2 sequences.

The V segment lost 3 bases and the J segment 1 base; nucleotides outside the gene matches: 21. This CDR3 region has 21 residues. The germline gives CDR1 TSWWSYY, CDR2 QGS. Extracted RNA was reverse transcribed into cDNA. Multiplex PCR used pooled V-gene forward primers and a constant-region reverse primer to amplify CDR3s. TCRdb re-called the multiplex PCR reads through CATT. The sample contains fewer than 30,000 delta-chain clones, more than 6.5% of which appear only once. V and J are TRDV1 and TRDJ1; TRDD3 agrees at 9 bases. The sample consisted of Vdelta1+ gamma-delta thymocytes from the thymus. Subset: FACS-sorted CD3+ TCRalphabeta- TCRVdelta1+ TCRVdelta2- thymocytes. The clonotype originates from a girl less than two years old who had congenital heart surgery. CDR3 protein: CALGDLGLPSYWGRFTDKLIF. Written as DNA, the CDR3 is TGTGCTCTTGGGGACCTCGGCCTTCCTTCGTACTGGGGGAGATTCACCGATAAACTCATCTTT.